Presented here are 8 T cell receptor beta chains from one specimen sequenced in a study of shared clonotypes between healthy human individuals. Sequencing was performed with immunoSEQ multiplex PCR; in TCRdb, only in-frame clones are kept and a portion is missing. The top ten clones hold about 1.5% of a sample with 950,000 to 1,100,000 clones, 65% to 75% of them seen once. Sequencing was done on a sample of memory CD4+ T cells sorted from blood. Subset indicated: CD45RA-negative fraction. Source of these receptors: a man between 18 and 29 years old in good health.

The DNA of the CDR3 is TGTGCTAGTGGTTTGGTGACAGGGGGCGGTGAGACCCAGTACTTC. Translating gives CASGLVTGGGETQYF. The gene calls are TRBV12-5 and TRBJ2-5; 10 positions match TRBD1. The CDR3 extends over 15 amino acids. Trimming at V came to 0 bases and at J to 5 bases, leaving 3 bases not matched to a gene. Germline CDR1 reads LGHNT; CDR2 reads FRNRAP.

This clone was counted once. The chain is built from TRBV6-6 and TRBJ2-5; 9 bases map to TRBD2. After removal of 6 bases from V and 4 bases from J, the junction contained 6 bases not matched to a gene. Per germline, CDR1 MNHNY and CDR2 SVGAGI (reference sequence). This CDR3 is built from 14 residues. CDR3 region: CASSLSGRGETQYF. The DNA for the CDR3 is TGTGCCAGCAGCCTTAGCGGGAGAGGAGAGACCCAGTACTTC.

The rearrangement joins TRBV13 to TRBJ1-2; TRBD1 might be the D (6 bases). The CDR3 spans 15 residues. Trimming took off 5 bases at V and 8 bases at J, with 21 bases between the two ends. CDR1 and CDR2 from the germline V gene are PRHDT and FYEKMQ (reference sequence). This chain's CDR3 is CASSGGTPVYLGYTF. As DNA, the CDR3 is TGTGCCAGCAGCGGAGGGACACCGGTTTATTTAGGCTACACCTTC.

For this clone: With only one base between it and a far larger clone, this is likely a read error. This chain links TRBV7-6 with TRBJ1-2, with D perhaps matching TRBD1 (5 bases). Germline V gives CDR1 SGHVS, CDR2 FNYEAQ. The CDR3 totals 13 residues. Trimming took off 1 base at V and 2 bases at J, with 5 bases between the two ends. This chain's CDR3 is CASSLGQNYGYTF. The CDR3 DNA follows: TGTGCCAGCAGCTTAGGACAGAACTATGGCTACACCTTC.

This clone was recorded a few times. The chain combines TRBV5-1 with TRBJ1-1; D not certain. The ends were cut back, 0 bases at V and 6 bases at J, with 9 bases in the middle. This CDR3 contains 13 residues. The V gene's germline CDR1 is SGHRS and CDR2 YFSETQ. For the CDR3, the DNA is TGCGCCAGCAGCTTGGCCGAGTGGTCTGAAGCTTTCTTT. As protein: CASSLAEWSEAFF. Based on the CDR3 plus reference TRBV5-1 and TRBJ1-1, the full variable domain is KAGVTQTPRYLIKTRGQQVTLSCSPISGHRSVSWYQQTPGQGLQFLFEYFSETQRNKGNFPGRFSGRQFSNSRSEMNVSTLELGDSALYLCASSLAEWSEAFFGQGTRLTVV.

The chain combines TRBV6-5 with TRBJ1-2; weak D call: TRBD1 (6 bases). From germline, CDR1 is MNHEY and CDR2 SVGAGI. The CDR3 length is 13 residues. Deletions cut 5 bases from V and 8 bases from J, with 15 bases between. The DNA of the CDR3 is TGTGCCAGCAGTCCCGACAGGACTGGCGGCTACACCTTC. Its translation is CASSPDRTGGYTF.

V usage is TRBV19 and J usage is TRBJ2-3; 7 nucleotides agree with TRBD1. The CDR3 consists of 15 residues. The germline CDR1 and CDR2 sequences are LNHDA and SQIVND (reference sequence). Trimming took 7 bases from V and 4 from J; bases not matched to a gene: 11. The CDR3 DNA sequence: TGTGCCAGTACGAGACAGGGATCGTTCCCAGATACGCAGTATTTT. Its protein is CASTRQGSFPDTQYF.

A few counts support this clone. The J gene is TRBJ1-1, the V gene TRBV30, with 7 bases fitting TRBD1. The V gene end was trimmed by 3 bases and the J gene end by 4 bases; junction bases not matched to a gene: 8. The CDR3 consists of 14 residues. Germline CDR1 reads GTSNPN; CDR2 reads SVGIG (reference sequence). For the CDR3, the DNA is TGTGCCTGGAGGGAAGGACAGGTGGGCACTGAAGCTTTCTTT. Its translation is CAWREGQVGTEAFF. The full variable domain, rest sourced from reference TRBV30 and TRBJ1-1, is SQTIHQWPATLVQPVGSPLSLECTVEGTSNPNLYWYRQAAGRGLQLLFYSVGIGQISSEVPQNLSASRPQDRQFILSSKKLLLSDSGFYLCAWREGQVGTEAFFGQGTRLTVV.